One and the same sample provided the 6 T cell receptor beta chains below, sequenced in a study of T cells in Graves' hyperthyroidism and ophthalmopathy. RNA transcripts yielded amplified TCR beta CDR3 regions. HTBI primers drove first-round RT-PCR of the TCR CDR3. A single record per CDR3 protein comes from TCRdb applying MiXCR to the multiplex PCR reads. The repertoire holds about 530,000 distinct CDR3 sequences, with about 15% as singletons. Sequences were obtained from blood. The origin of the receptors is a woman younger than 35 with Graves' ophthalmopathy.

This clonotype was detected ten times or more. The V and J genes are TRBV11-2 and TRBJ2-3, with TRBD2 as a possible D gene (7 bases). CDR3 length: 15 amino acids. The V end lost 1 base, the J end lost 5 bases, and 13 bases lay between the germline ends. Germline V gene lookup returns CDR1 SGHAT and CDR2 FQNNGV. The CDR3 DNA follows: TGTGCCAGCAGCTTAGCGGGAGGAGGGGGAGATACGCAGTATTTT. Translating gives CASSLAGGGGDTQYF.

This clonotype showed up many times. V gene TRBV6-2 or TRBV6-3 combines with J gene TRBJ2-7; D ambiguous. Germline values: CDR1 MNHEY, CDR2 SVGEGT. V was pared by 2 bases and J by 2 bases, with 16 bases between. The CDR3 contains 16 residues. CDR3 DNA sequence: TGTGCCAGCAGTTACCTGAATGGCGAGCGTCCCTACGAGCAGTACTTC. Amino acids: CASSYLNGERPYEQYF.

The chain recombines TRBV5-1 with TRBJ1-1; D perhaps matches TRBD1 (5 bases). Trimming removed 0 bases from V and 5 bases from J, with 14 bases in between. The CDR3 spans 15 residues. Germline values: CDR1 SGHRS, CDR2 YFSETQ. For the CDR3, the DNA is TGCGCCAGCAGCTTGGCTGAGCGGGGGTGGACTGAAGCTTTCTTT. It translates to CASSLAERGWTEAFF.

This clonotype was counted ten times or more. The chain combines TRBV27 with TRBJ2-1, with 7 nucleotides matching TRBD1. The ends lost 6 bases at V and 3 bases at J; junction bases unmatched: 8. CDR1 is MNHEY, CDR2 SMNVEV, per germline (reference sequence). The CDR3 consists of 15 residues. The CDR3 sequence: CASSPRDSRYNEQFF. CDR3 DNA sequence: TGTGCCAGCAGCCCCCGGGACAGCCGCTACAATGAGCAGTTCTTC.

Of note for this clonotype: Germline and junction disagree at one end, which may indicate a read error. The CDR3 sequence is CASSQKGTEAFF. CDR3 coding DNA: TGCGCCAGCAGCCAAAAAGGGACTGAAGCTTTCTTT. The chain recombines TRBV7-8 with TRBJ1-1; D gene unclear. This CDR3 has 12 amino acids. Looked up from germline, CDR1 is SGHVS and CDR2 is FQNEAQ.

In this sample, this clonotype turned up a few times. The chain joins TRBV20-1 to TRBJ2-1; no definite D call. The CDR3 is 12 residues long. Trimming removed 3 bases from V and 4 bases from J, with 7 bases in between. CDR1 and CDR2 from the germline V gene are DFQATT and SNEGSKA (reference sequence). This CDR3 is CSASFGYNEQFF. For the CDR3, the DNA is TGCAGTGCTAGCTTTGGGTACAATGAGCAGTTCTTC.